A single sample is the source of the 26 T cell receptor beta chains below, sequenced in a study of CD8 T cells in Susac syndrome. An input of roughly 0.5 to 1 ug of RNA was subjected to reverse transcription using random hexamers. TCRdb called the immunoSEQ multiplex PCR reads again in MiXCR, with one record for every CDR3 protein. The table has 150,000 to 200,000 distinct CDR3 sequences, approximately 94% seen once; the top ten hold roughly 0.1%. Material for sequencing was CD4+ T cells from PBMCs. These receptors were taken from a human donor with multiple sclerosis.

The chain joins TRBV6-6 to TRBJ2-7; TRBD1 is a possible D gene (5 bases). Germline assignment: CDR1 MNHNY and CDR2 SVGAGI (reference sequence). CDR3 length: 12 residues. With 6 bases removed from V and 4 bases from J, the gap between germline ends came to 10 bases. The CDR3 here is CASSLGHYEQYF. CDR3 DNA: TGTGCCAGCAGCCTAGGACATTACGAGCAGTACTTC.

The chain joins TRBV12-3 or TRBV12-4 to TRBJ1-1; D is unclear. V lost 5 bases and J 4 bases, leaving 11 bases between the germline ends. This CDR3 comprises 13 residues. The CDR3 loop is CASSPFEGTEAFF. The CDR3 DNA follows: TGTGCCAGCAGTCCGTTCGAGGGCACTGAAGCTTTCTTT.

The rearrangement uses TRBV6-5 and TRBJ2-7; 7 nucleotides agree with TRBD2. J gave up 2 bases and V 3 bases, and 7 bases lay outside the gene matches. The germline CDR1 and CDR2 sequences are MNHEY and SVGAGI. The CDR3 runs 15 residues. Here the CDR3 DNA reads TGTGCCAGCAGTTATTCCACCAGCGGGGCCTACGAGCAGTACTTC. This sequence encodes CASSYSTSGAYEQYF.

The rearrangement uses TRBV24-1 and TRBJ1-2; D is uncertain. Trimming cost V 3 bases and J 2 bases, with 9 bases left between them. CDR1 KGHDR and CDR2 SFDVKD come from the germline V gene. This CDR3 comprises 14 residues. The CDR3 nucleotides read TGTGCCACCAGTGATCCGCCCAGGAACTATGGCTACACCTTC. Translation gives CATSDPPRNYGYTF.

The chain has TRBV27 and TRBJ1-5; possible D gene TRBD1, 5 bases. Trimming left V 2 bases short and J 6 bases short, with 8 bases between. Germline CDR1 MNHEY, CDR2 SMNVEV (reference sequence). The CDR3 covers 13 residues. The CDR3 coding sequence is TGTGCCAGCAGTTTAGGGCAGGGTCAGCCCCAGCATTTT. As protein: CASSLGQGQPQHF.

This clonotype appeared once. This rearrangement joins TRBV7-9 to TRBJ2-5, with 10 bases lining up with TRBD1. Germline V lookup: CDR1 SEHNR, CDR2 FQNEAQ (reference sequence). With V trimmed by 5 bases and J by 5 bases, 8 bases remained unmatched. The CDR3 spans 15 residues. The CDR3: CASSTDRGQAETQYF. In nucleotides, the CDR3 is TGTGCCAGCAGCACCGACAGGGGGCAAGCGGAGACCCAGTACTTC.

V gene TRBV2 combines with J gene TRBJ1-5, with a possible D match to TRBD1 (6 bases). CDR1 is SNHLY and CDR2 is FYNNEI in the germline V gene. Trimming shortened V by 7 bases and J by 4 bases, and 17 bases separated the two germline ends. This CDR3 region has 15 residues. This CDR3 is CASTAFAGVNQPQHF. As DNA, the CDR3 is TGTGCCAGCACCGCGTTCGCAGGGGTTAATCAGCCCCAGCATTTT.

The rearrangement uses TRBV2 and TRBJ1-1; 7 bases agree with TRBD1. The CDR3 covers 12 residues. CDR1 and CDR2 from the germline V gene are SNHLY and FYNNEI. The V gene end was trimmed by 5 bases and the J gene end by 13 bases; junction bases not matched to a gene: 10. DNA of the CDR3: TGTGCCAGCAGTAAGGGGGCTTTGCAGGTTTTCTTT. Its protein product is CASSKGALQVFF. Complete variable domain (other parts from reference TRBV2 and TRBJ1-1): EPEVTQTPSHQVTQMGQEVILRCVPISNHLYFYWYRQILGQKVEFLVSFYNNEISEKSEIFDDQFSVERPDGSNFTLKIRSTKLEDSAMYFCASSKGALQVFFGQGTRLTVV.

V and J are TRBV6-2 or TRBV6-3 and TRBJ2-3, with 7 positions matching TRBD2. The CDR3 contains 13 residues. After removal of 4 bases from V and 7 bases from J, the junction contained 5 bases not matched to a gene. CDR1 and CDR2 (germline): MNHEY, SVGEGT. Here the CDR3 reads CASSLREGNTQYF. Here the CDR3 DNA reads TGTGCCAGCAGTTTAAGGGAGGGGAATACGCAGTATTTT.

J is TRBJ1-4 and V is TRBV12-3 or TRBV12-4, with D possibly being TRBD1 (5 bases). This CDR3 contains 13 residues. Trimming cost V 3 bases and J 8 bases, with 10 bases left between them. In nucleotides, the CDR3 is TGTGCCAGCAGTTTTCAGGGCCCCGAAAAACTGTTTTTT. Its protein product is CASSFQGPEKLFF.

The genes are TRBV19 and TRBJ2-3; 7 bases fit TRBD2. Germline V lookup: CDR1 LNHDA, CDR2 SQIVND (reference sequence). The CDR3 is made up of 18 amino acids. V lost 0 bases to trimming and J lost 0 bases; unmatched junction nucleotides: 9. The CDR3 reads CASSIDLVSGTSTDTQYF. The CDR3 DNA reads TGTGCCAGTAGTATAGATCTGGTAAGCGGGACTAGCACAGATACGCAGTATTTT.

This CDR3 reads CASSLALEASGRANEQFF. In nucleotides, the CDR3 is TGTGCCAGCAGCTTAGCGCTTGAGGCTAGCGGGAGGGCCAATGAGCAGTTCTTC. The V call is TRBV7-9, the J call TRBJ2-1; 12 bases agree with TRBD2. The germline CDR1 and CDR2 sequences are SEHNR and FQNEAQ (reference sequence). The CDR3 sequence is 18 residues long. The V gene end was trimmed by 0 bases and the J gene end by 6 bases; junction bases not matched to a gene: 9.

V and J are TRBV12-3 or TRBV12-4 and TRBJ2-7; D tentatively reads TRBD1 or TRBD2 (6 bases each). V gave up 9 bases and J gave up 7 bases, with 16 bases separating them. The CDR3 length is 12 residues. CDR3 region: CASGWGAGEQYF. The CDR3 DNA sequence: TGTGCCAGTGGGTGGGGGGCAGGGGAGCAGTACTTC.

In nucleotides, the CDR3 is TGCAGCTCAGCGACTAATATCATAGAGACCCAGTACTTC. The encoded protein is CSSATNIIETQYF. This chain links TRBV29-1 with TRBJ2-5; D is perhaps TRBD2 (5 bases). The V end was cut by 8 bases, the J end by 4 bases, with 17 bases between. Germline CDR1 is SQVTM and CDR2 is ANQGSEA. This CDR3 region has 13 residues.

The J gene is TRBJ2-1, the V gene TRBV7-3; TRBD1 agrees at 10 bases. The CDR3 is made up of 15 amino acids. Germline loops: CDR1 SGHTA, CDR2 FQGTGA. V was pared by 8 bases and J by 9 bases, with 13 bases of the junction left unmatched. This CDR3 is CASWGPGQGPPEQFF. Here the CDR3 DNA reads TGTGCCAGCTGGGGACCGGGACAGGGGCCCCCTGAGCAGTTCTTC. Full variable domain (rest looked up from reference TRBV7-3 and TRBJ2-1): GAGVSQTPSNKVTEKGKYVELRCDPISGHTALYWYRQSLGQGPEFLIYFQGTGAADDSGLPNDRFFAVRPEGSVSTLKIQRTERGDSAVYLCASWGPGQGPPEQFFGPGTRLTVL.

The gene calls are TRBV11-2 and TRBJ2-1, with 7 bases fitting TRBD2. V was clipped by 1 base and J by 8 bases; unmatched bases: 8. Germline V gives CDR1 SGHAT, CDR2 FQNNGV. CDR3 size: 15 residues. Written as DNA, the CDR3 is TGTGCCAGCAGCTTAGTACGCGGGAGAGTACATGAGCAGTTCTTC. The encoded protein is CASSLVRGRVHEQFF.

This rearrangement joins TRBV29-1 to TRBJ2-3; the match to TRBD1 covers 11 bases. From germline, CDR1 is SQVTM and CDR2 ANQGSEA. This CDR3 region has 14 residues. V lost 7 bases and J lost 5; bases outside the gene matches: 8. CDR3 region: CSGTGTGGVDTQYF. CDR3 DNA sequence: TGCAGCGGCACCGGGACAGGGGGGGTAGATACGCAGTATTTT.

The J gene is TRBJ2-5, the V gene TRBV7-9; D call uncertain. Germline CDR1 reads SEHNR; CDR2 reads FQNEAQ (reference sequence). The V gene lost 5 bases and the J gene lost 4 bases, with 14 bases spanning the gap. The CDR3 sequence is 14 residues long. The CDR3 is CASSLRTIPETQYF. Here the CDR3 DNA reads TGTGCCAGCAGCCTACGGACCATCCCAGAGACCCAGTACTTC.

The gene calls are TRBV6-5 and TRBJ2-3; 10 positions agree with TRBD2. The V gene end was trimmed by 6 bases and the J gene end by 6 bases; junction bases not matched to a gene: 6. This CDR3 is 14 amino acids long. Germline CDR1 MNHEY, CDR2 SVGAGI. The CDR3 nucleotides read TGTGCCAGCAGATCCAGCGGGAGGGGTGATACGCAGTATTTT. This sequence encodes CASRSSGRGDTQYF.

This chain uses TRBV20-1 with TRBJ1-2; D is uncertain. CDR1 DFQATT and CDR2 SNEGSKA come from the germline V gene (reference sequence). The CDR3 runs to 16 residues. The V and J ends lost 3 bases and 0 bases respectively, with 17 bases between them. CDR3 bases: TGCAGTGCTAGTACAGTTGGAGGCCGAGCTAACTATGGCTACACCTTC. Residues: CSASTVGGRANYGYTF.

The V call is TRBV5-1, the J call TRBJ1-1; possibly TRBD1 for D (6 bases). In germline, CDR1 is SGHRS, CDR2 YFSETQ. The CDR3 length is 12 residues. Trimming took 4 bases from V and 8 from J, leaving 12 bases between them. As DNA, the CDR3 is TGCGCCAGCAGCCGGGGAACAGGGGAAGCTTTCTTT. Its translation: CASSRGTGEAFF.

The chain employs TRBV6-4 and TRBJ2-2, with no clear D. Germline V gives CDR1 MRHNA, CDR2 SNTAGT. The CDR3 spans 13 residues. The CDR3 bases are TGTGCTCTCACTTGTCAGTACACCGGGGAGCTGTTTTTT. Encoded protein: CALTCQYTGELFF.

V gene TRBV28 combines with J gene TRBJ1-1; D call uncertain. The CDR3 covers 15 residues. Trimming cost V 5 bases and J 0 bases, with 13 bases left between them. Germline V CDR1 and CDR2: MDHEN, SYDVKM. The CDR3 here is CASSPRNYMNTEAFF. In DNA form, the CDR3 reads TGTGCCAGCAGTCCCCGGAATTACATGAACACTGAAGCTTTCTTT. Complete variable domain (other parts from reference TRBV28 and TRBJ1-1): DVKVTQSSRYLVKRTGEKVFLECVQDMDHENMFWYRQDPGLGLRLIYFSYDVKMKEKGDIPEGYSVSREKKERFSLILESASTNQTSMYLCASSPRNYMNTEAFFGQGTRLTVV.

The chain has TRBV29-1 and TRBJ1-1, with 8 bases aligning to TRBD1. Germline CDR1 SQVTM, CDR2 ANQGSEA. The CDR3 has 13 residues. The V gene end was trimmed by 4 bases and the J gene end by 2 bases; junction bases not matched to a gene: 3. The CDR3 DNA sequence: TGCAGCGTTGTTGGACAGGGTAACACTGAAGCTTTCTTT. Translated, it gives CSVVGQGNTEAFF. The whole variable domain, remainder taken from reference TRBV29-1 and TRBJ1-1, is SAVISQKPSRDICQRGTSLTIQCQVDSQVTMMFWYRQQPGQSLTLIATANQGSEATYESGFVIDKFPISRPNLTFSTLTVSNMSPEDSSIYLCSVVGQGNTEAFFGQGTRLTVV.

The V gene is TRBV18, the J gene TRBJ1-5; 7 nucleotides align to TRBD1. Per the germline V gene, CDR1 is KGHSH and CDR2 is LQKENI. CDR3 length: 13 amino acids. V dropped 1 base and J dropped 6; count of bases not matched to a gene: 0. The CDR3 spells CASSPRDSQPQHF. In DNA, the CDR3 is TGTGCCAGCTCACCACGGGACAGTCAGCCCCAGCATTTT.

The chain uses TRBV6-6 and TRBJ2-1; D is unclear. Germline lookup yields CDR1 MNHNY and CDR2 SVGAGI (reference sequence). The CDR3 runs to 12 residues. Trimming cost V 6 bases and J 5 bases, with 8 bases left between them. CDR3 DNA: TGTGCCAGCAGAAGGTTCGACAATGAGCAGTTCTTC. Residues: CASRRFDNEQFF.